This T cell receptor beta chain came from a study of blood T cell repertoires in COVID-19. Study-wide background: The analysed material was cDNA or gDNA that came from T cells, B-cell-depleted T cells, or PBMCs.

V was cut by 1 base and J by 5 bases, with 14 bases left in between. Germline V gene lookup returns CDR1 SGHTA and CDR2 FQGNSA. The CDR3 has 15 amino acids. Clones were read by immunoSEQ multiplex PCR, and TCRdb kept only the in-frame ones, dropping some. Of approximately 100,000 clones listed, approximately 80% are singletons. Sequencing used peripheral blood. The V call is TRBV7-2, the J call TRBJ2-5; tentatively, D is TRBD2 (7 bases). This receptor was obtained from a human donor in a cohort sampled during active COVID-19. The CDR3 coding sequence is TGTGCCAGCAGCTTAGGTGGGGGGGCCAGGGAGACCCAGTACTTC. The encoded protein is CASSLGGGARETQYF.